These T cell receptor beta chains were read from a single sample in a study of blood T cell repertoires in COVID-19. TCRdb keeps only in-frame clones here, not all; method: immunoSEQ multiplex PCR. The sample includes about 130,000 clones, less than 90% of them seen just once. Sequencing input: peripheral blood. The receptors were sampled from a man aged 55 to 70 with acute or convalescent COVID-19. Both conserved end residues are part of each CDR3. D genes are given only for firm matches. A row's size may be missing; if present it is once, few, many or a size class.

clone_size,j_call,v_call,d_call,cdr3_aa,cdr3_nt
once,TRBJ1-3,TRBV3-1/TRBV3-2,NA,CAGSPGIGNTIYF,TGTGCCGGCAGCCCGGGGATTGGAAACACCATATATTTT
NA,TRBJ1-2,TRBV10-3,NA,CAISGETVLVGGYTF,TGTGCCATCAGTGGTGAGACAGTGCTCGTCGGGGGCTACACCTTC
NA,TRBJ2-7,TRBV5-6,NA,CASTQDMGGEQYF,TGTGCCAGCACCCAAGACATGGGGGGCGAGCAGTACTTC
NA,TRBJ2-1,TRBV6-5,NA,CASARGYEQFF,TGTGCCAGCGCCCGAGGGTATGAGCAGTTCTTC
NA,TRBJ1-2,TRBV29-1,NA,CSVEKHQGGYTF,TGCAGCGTTGAGAAACACCAGGGTGGCTACACCTTC
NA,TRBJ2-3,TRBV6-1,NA,CASSVSSAAATDTQYF,TGTGCCAGCAGTGTGTCTAGCGCGGCAGCCACAGATACGCAGTATTTT
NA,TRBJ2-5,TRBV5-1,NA,CASSSRETQYF,TGCGCCAGCAGCTCCCGGGAGACCCAGTACTTC
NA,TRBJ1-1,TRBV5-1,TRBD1,CASSYDRATEAFF,TGCGCCAGCAGCTATGACAGGGCGACTGAAGCTTTCTTT
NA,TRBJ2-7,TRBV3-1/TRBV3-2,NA,CASRRDSEQYF,TGTGCCAGCAGGAGAGATAGCGAGCAGTACTTC
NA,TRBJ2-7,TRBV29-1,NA,CSVVGNYEQYF,TGCAGCGTTGTCGGGAACTACGAGCAGTACTTC
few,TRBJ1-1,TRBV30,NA,CAWSVHRMNTEAFF,TGTGCCTGGAGTGTACACAGAATGAACACTGAAGCTTTCTTT
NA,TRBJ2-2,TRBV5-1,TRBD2,CASSLRGDGELFF,TGCGCCAGCAGCTTACGGGGGGACGGGGAGCTGTTTTTT
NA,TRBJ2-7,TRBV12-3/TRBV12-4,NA,CASRLASSYEQYF,TGTGCCAGCAGACTAGCAAGCTCCTACGAGCAGTACTTC
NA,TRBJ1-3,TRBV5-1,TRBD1,CASSLGQGASGNTIYF,TGCGCCAGCAGCTTAGGACAGGGGGCTTCTGGAAACACCATATATTTT
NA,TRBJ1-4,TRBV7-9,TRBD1,CASSIGTGGATNEKLFF,TGTGCCAGCAGCATCGGGACAGGGGGAGCAACTAATGAAAAACTGTTTTTT
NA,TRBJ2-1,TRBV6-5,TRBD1,CASSYKGQGDDEQFF,TGTGCCAGCAGTTACAAGGGACAGGGGGATGATGAGCAGTTCTTC
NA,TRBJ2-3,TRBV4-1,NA,CASSQGTNAGDTQYF,TGCGCCAGCAGCCAAGGGACAAACGCAGGTGATACGCAGTATTTT
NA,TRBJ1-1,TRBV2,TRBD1,CASSRDRAAEAFF,TGTGCCAGCAGCCGGGACAGGGCCGCTGAAGCTTTCTTT
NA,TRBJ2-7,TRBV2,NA,CASSEWSYEQYF,TGTGCCAGCAGTGAATGGAGCTACGAGCAGTACTTC
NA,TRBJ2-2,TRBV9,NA,CASSGRQTANTGELFF,TGTGCCAGCAGCGGGCGACAGACTGCGAACACCGGGGAGCTGTTTTTT
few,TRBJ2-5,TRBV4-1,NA,CASRDPRRGKTQYF,TGCGCCAGCAGGGACCCTCGTCGGGGTAAGACCCAGTACTTC
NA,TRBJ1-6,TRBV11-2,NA,CASSPPWDSTSPLHF,TGTGCCAGCAGCCCGCCTTGGGACTCGACTTCACCCCTCCACTTT
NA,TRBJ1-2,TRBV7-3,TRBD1,CASSLPGGIGYTF,TGTGCCAGCAGCTTACCAGGGGGCATTGGCTACACCTTC
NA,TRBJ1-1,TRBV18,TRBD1,CASSPPTGGGTEAFF,TGTGCCAGCTCACCTCCGACAGGGGGCGGCACTGAAGCTTTCTTT
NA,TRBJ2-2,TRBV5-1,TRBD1,CASQAGGMPGELFF,TGCGCCAGCCAGGCAGGGGGAATGCCCGGGGAGCTGTTTTTT
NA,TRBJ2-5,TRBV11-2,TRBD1,CASSLDRGRETQYF,TGTGCCAGCAGCTTAGACAGGGGGCGAGAGACCCAGTACTTC
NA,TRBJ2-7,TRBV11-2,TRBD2,CASSLATSGIYEQYF,TGTGCCAGCAGCTTAGCAACTAGCGGAATCTACGAGCAGTACTTC